What follows is one T cell receptor (beta chain) and its context. This sample was included in a study of cytomegalovirus exposure and HLA in healthy donors. Use of 60 Vbeta and 13 Jbeta primers characterized the PCR. Clones were sequenced by immunoSEQ multiplex PCR, and TCRdb holds only the in-frame ones, with some missing. The sample has some 150,000 clones, about four fifths seen once. The receptor comes from a male donor in good health and CMV-seronegative. The sequencing input was PBMCs.

CDR3 nucleotides: TGTGCCAGCAGCCCGACAGGGATCACTGAAGCTTTCTTT. Translating it yields CASSPTGITEAFF. This chain uses TRBV7-9 with TRBJ1-1; 7 positions agree with TRBD1. Trimming at V came to 5 bases and at J to 4 bases, leaving 4 bases not matched to a gene. The CDR3 extends over 13 amino acids. Germline V gene lookup returns CDR1 SEHNR and CDR2 FQNEAQ (reference sequence).